The sequence of this TCR beta chain was determined in a study of control samples from healthy donors and cancer patients. This clone has a handful of counts. Profiling relied on immunoSEQ multiplex PCR, and the TCRdb table lists in-frame clones only, not all of them. The sample has 90,000 to 150,000 clones; approximately 88% are singletons. CDR3 size: 16 residues. Germline loops: CDR1 MGHRA, CDR2 YSYEKL. V was clipped by 1 base and J by 2 bases, with 12 bases between them. The TCR comes from a man aged 35 to 55 in good health. The rearrangement joins TRBV4-1 to TRBJ1-5; tentative D call: TRBD1 (6 bases). Input material: blood. Written as DNA, the CDR3 is TGCGCCAGCAGCCAAGGAGGGGGGCGAGGCAATCAGCCCCAGCATTTT. This codes for CASSQGGGRGNQPQHF.